This T cell receptor (beta chain) is from a study of T cells after yellow fever vaccination. Findings and limits, study-wide: Weaker overall, the secondary response nonetheless peaked faster (day 5 versus 15). Post-booster repertoires again held most primary-vaccination clones (roughly 96% CD4, roughly 89% CD8).

TCRdb reprocessed the 5' RACE reads with MiXCR, giving one entry per CDR3 protein. The sample lists some 160,000 distinct CDR3 sequences, over 7% occurring once. This clonotype has only a few counts. Its antigen is as yet unknown. Germline-derived CDR1 and CDR2 are SEHNR and FQNEAQ (reference sequence). The germline V and J ends were trimmed by 8 bases and 3 bases, with 13 bases remaining between them. This CDR3 spans 13 amino acids. The rearrangement joins TRBV7-9 to TRBJ1-2; D unclear. This clonotype originated in a man aged 18 to 30 who received the YFV17D yellow fever vaccine. The source was CD8+ T cells sorted from PBMCs, collected 45 days after the yellow fever booster vaccination. In DNA form, the CDR3 reads TGTGCCAGCTCGGCGGCTCGATACTATGGCTACACCTTC. Residues: CASSAARYYGYTF.